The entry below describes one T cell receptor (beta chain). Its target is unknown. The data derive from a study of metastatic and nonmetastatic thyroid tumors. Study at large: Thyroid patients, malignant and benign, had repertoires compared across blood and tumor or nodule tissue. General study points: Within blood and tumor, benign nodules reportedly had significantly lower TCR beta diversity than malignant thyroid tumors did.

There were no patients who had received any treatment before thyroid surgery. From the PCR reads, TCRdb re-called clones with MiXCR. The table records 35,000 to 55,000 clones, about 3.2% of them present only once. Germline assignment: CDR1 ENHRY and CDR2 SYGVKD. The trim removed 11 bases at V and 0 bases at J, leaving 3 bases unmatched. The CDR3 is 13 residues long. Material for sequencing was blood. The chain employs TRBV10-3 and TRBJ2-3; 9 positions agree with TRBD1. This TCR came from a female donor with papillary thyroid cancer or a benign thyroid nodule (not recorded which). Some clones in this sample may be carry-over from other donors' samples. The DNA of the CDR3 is TGTGCCGTACAGGGGGCTAGCACAGATACGCAGTATTTT. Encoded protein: CAVQGASTDTQYF.